The entry below describes one T cell receptor beta chain. The CDR3 runs 13 residues. The V gene end was trimmed by 4 bases and the J gene end by 6 bases; junction bases not matched to a gene: 4. Per the germline V gene, CDR1 is MNHEY and CDR2 is SVGEGT. Original data processing: Reference gene primer amplification yielded estimated nucleated cell counts. This table comes from immunoSEQ multiplex PCR, and its TCRdb copy is limited to in-frame clones, with some not included. From that table come the V and J calls and clone size; the DNA was used to work out D and trimming. Here the sample spans more than 75,000 clones, approximately 81% being singletons. The data are from a study of blood T cell repertoires in COVID-19. The wider study: The United States, Italy and Spain supplied acute and convalescent COVID-19 samples.

The rearrangement uses TRBV6-2 or TRBV6-3 and TRBJ2-5, with 8 bases fitting TRBD1. The origin of this receptor is a woman in her 70s with acute or convalescent COVID-19. The source material was peripheral blood. The CDR3 loop reads CASSSTGGKTQYF. The DNA for the CDR3 is TGTGCCAGCAGTTCAACAGGGGGGAAGACCCAGTACTTC.